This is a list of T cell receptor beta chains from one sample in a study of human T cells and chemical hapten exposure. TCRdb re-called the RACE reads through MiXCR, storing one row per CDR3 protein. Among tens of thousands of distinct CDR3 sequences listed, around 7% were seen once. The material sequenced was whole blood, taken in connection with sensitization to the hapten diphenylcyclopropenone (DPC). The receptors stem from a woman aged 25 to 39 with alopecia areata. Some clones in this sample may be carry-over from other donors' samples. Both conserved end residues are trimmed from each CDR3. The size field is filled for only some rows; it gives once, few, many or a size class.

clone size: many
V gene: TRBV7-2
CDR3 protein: ASKDSSYEQY

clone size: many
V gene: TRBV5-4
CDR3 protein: ASSLVRSQAYEQY

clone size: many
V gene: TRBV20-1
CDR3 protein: SAKKGVMADTQY

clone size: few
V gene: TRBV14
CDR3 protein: ASSQEAGWSPLH

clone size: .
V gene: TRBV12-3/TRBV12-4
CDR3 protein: ASVYTGGNQPQH

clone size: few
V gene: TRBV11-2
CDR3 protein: ASTGTGRYYGYT

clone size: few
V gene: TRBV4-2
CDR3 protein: ASSLHGTGSSYEQY

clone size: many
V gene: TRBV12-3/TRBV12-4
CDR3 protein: ASSLGTGGLNTEAF

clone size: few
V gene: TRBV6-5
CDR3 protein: ASSYSRLAGDNEQF

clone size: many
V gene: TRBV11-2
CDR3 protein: ASSLILWAGLNTEAF

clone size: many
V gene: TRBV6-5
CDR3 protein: ASSTISYNEKLF

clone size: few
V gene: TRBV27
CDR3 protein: ASSLKSNTEAF

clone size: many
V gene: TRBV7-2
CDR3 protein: ASRLAGGPVTGELF

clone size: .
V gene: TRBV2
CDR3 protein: ASREGLPNEKLF

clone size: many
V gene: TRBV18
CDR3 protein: ASSPSLGGRSYGYT

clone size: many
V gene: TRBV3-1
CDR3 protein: ASSQEVEGEKLF

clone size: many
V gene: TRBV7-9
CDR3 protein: ASSPGGLGTPGWDTQY

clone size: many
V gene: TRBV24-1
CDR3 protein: ATSDWQGNEQF

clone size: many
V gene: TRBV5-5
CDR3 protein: ASSLVVYEQY

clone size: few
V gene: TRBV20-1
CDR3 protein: SARVGAGGADTQY

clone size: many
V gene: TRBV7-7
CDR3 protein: ASSLFDDSPLH

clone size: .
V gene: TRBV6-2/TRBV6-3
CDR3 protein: ASSQISGWIEAF

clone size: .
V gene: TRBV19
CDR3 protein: ASKMGGSCNYGYT

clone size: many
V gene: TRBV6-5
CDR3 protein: ASSYSRRLAKNIQY

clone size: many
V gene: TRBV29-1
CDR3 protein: SVEDRAYGYT

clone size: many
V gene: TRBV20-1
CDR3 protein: SAPSRDSGNTIY

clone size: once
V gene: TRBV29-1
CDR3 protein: SVEDLAGGNTEAF

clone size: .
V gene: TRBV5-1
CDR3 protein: ASSLALGGANEKLF

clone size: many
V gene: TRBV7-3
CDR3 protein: ASSLFPGGREQF

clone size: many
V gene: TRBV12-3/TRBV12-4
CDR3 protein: ASSPTGHEQF

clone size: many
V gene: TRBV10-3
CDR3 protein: AIKIGVEGTDTQY

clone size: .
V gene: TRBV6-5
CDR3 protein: ASSYRRGEPQH

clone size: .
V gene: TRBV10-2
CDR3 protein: ASRRQMGGFTDTQY

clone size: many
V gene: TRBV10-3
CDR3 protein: AISEGQGFADTEAF

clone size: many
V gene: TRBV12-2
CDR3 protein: AEGDRNSSSYNSPLH

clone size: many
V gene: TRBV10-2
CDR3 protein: ASSEKDRWYDEQF

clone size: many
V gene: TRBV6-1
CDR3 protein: ASTQRRQEGLYSNQPQH

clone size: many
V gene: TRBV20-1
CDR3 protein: SANPTGGNQPQH

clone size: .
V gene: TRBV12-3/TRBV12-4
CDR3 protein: ASSQTGLGNYGYT